This T cell receptor beta chain is from a study of cytomegalovirus exposure and HLA in healthy donors. Study background: T cells numbering about 200 million yielded some 100 million unique TCR beta sequences in an earlier analysis.

Concerning this clone: The antigen remains undetermined.

Use of 60 Vbeta and 13 Jbeta primers characterized the PCR. Profiled with immunoSEQ multiplex PCR; TCRdb holds only in-frame clones, not every one. The sample yields approximately 190,000 clones, approximately 70% seen once. Donors in the study were healthy people who gave bone marrow. The germline gives CDR1 SGHRS, CDR2 YFSETQ. The CDR3 contains 16 residues. The junction had 4 bases not matched to a gene; V was cut back by 4 bases and J by 1 base. Whole-study results and caveats: Available immune exposure information covered CMV serostatus only. Several of the most significant clusters were apparently associated with common viral pathogens in a later analysis.

This sequence joins TRBV5-1 and TRBJ2-1; TRBD1 agrees at 11 bases. The sequence came from a man in his forties or fifties in good health and CMV-seropositive. The sequenced sample consisted of PBMCs. The CDR3 here is CASSPGTGGSYNEQFF. Here the CDR3 DNA reads TGCGCCAGCAGCCCCGGGACAGGGGGTTCCTACAATGAGCAGTTCTTC.